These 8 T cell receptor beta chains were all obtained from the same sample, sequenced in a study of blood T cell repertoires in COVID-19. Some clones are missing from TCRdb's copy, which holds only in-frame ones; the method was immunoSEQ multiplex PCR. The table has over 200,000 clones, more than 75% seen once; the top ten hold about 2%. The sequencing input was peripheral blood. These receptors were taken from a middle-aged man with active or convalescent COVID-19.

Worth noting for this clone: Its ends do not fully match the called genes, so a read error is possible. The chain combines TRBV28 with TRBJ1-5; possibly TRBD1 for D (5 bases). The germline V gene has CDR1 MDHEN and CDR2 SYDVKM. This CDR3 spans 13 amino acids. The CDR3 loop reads CASSLWDRGVIYF. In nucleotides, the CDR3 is TGTGCCAGCAGTTTATGGGATCGGGGGGTAATTTATTTT.

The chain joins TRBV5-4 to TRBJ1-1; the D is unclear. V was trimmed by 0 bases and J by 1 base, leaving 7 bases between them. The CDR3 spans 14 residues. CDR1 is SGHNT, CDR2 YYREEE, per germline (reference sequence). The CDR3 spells CASSLGTGNTEAFF. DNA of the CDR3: TGTGCCAGCAGCTTGGGCACGGGGAACACTGAAGCTTTCTTT.

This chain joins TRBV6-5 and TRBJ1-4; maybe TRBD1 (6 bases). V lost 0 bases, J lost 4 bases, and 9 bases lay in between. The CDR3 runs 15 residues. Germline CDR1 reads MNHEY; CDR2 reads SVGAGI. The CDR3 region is CASSYSGTLNEKLFF. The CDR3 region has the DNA TGTGCCAGCAGTTACTCAGGGACACTTAATGAAAAACTGTTTTTT.

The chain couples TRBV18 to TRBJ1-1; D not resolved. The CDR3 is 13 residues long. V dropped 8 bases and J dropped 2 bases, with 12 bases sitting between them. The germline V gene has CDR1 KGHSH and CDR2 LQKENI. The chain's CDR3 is CASPGESNTEAFF. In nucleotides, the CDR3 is TGTGCCAGCCCCGGAGAAAGTAACACTGAAGCTTTCTTT.

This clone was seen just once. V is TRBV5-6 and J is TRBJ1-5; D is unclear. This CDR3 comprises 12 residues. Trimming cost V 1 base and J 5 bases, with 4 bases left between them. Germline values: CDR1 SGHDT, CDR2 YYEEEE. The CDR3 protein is CASSLIDQPQHF. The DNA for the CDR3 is TGTGCCAGCAGCTTGATCGATCAGCCCCAGCATTTT.

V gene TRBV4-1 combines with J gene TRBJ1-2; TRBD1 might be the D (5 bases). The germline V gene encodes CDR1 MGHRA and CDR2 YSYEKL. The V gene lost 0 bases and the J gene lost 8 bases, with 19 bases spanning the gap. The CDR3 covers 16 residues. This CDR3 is CASSQEEGAGLWGYTF. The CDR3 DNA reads TGCGCCAGCAGCCAAGAAGAAGGGGCCGGATTATGGGGCTACACCTTC.

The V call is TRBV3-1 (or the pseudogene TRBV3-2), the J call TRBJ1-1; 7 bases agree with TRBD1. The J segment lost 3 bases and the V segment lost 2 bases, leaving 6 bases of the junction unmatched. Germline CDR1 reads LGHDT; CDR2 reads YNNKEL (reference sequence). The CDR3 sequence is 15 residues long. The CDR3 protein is CASSQSARGDTEAFF. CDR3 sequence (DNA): TGTGCCAGCAGCCAATCGGCCAGGGGGGACACTGAAGCTTTCTTT.

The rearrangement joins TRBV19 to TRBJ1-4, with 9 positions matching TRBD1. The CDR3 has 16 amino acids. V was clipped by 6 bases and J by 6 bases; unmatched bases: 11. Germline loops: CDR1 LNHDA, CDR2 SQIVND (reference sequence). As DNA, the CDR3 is TGTGCCAGTAGACCGGACCCGGGACAGGGAGATGAAAAACTGTTTTTT. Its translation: CASRPDPGQGDEKLFF. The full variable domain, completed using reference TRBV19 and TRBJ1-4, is DGGITQSPKYLFRKEGQNVTLSCEQNLNHDAMYWYRQDPGQGLRLIYYSQIVNDFQKGDIAEGYSVSREKKESFPLTVTSAQKNPTAFYLCASRPDPGQGDEKLFFGSGTQLSVL.